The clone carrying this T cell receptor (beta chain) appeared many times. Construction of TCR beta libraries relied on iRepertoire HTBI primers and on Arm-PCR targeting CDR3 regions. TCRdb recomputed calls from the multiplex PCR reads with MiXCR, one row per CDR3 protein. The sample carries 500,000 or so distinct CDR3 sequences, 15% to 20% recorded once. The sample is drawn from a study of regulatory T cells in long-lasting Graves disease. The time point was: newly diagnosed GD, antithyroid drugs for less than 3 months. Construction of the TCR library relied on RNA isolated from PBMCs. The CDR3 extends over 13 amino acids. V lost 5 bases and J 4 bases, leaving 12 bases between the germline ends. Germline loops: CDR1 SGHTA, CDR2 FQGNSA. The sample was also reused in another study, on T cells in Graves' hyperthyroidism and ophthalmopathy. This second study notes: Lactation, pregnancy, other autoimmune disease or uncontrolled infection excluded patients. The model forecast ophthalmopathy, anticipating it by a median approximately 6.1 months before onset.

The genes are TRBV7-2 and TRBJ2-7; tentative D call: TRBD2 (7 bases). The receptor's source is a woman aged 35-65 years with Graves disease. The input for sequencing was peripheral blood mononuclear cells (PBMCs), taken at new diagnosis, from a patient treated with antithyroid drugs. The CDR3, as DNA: TGTGCCAGCAGCGGGGGGGCGGAATACGAGCAGTACTTC. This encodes CASSGGAEYEQYF. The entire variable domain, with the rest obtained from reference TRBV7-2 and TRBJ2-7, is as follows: GAGVSQSPSNKVTEKGKDVELRCDPISGHTALYWYRQSLGQGLEFLIYFQGNSAPDKSGLPSDRFSAERTGGSVSTLTIQRTQQEDSAVYLCASSGGAEYEQYFGPGTRLTVT.